Below, 2 T cell receptor beta chains from the same sample are listed, as sequenced in a study of technical replicates of blood from several donors. TCRdb keeps only in-frame clones here, not all; method: immunoSEQ multiplex PCR. Of 85,000 to 95,000 clones in the sample, 90% to 97% were seen once. The source material was T cells isolated from PBMCs. All receptors derive from a human donor in good health.

V gene TRBV4-1 combines with J gene TRBJ2-7; 10 bases are a match to TRBD2. Germline V lookup: CDR1 MGHRA, CDR2 YSYEKL. CDR3 length: 16 residues. The trim removed 4 bases at V and 2 bases at J, leaving 8 bases unmatched. CDR3 sequence (DNA): TGCGCCAGCAGCCCTCCCGGGACTAGCGTCCCCTACGAGCAGTACTTC. This gives the protein CASSPPGTSVPYEQYF.

The rearrangement joins TRBV5-6 to TRBJ1-2; D is uncertain. With 3 bases removed from V and 4 bases from J, the gap between germline ends came to 10 bases. The germline V gene encodes CDR1 SGHDT and CDR2 YYEEEE. The CDR3 is 13 residues long. CDR3 protein: CASSSGMPYGYTF. The CDR3 DNA is TGTGCCAGCAGCTCAGGAATGCCCTATGGCTACACCTTC.